The 14 T cell receptor beta chains presented below share a single source sample, sequenced in a study of beta chain features in type 1 diabetes. Every bit of the isolated RNA underwent reverse transcription, so sequencing read expressed TCRB transcripts. The assay was immunoSEQ multiplex PCR, and TCRdb's table has in-frame clones only and misses some. The repertoire holds around 250,000 clones, with 11% to 15% as singletons. Sequencing input: naive CD4+ T cells from blood. The receptors come from a woman in her 40s in good health.

This clone was seen a handful of times. A junction end diverges from the germline sequence, so it may reflect a read error. The chain is built from TRBV11-2 and TRBJ1-2, with a possible D match to TRBD1 (6 bases). There are 13 residues in the CDR3. Germline V CDR1 and CDR2: SGHAT, FQNNGV. CDR3 sequence reads: CASRLDRLYGYTF. The CDR3 DNA sequence: TGTGCCAGCAGGTTAGACAGGCTCTATGGCTACACCTTC.

This clone came up a few times. The chain carries TRBV6-4 and TRBJ1-5, with D possibly TRBD1 on 6 matching bases. CDR1 and CDR2 from the germline V gene are MRHNA and SNTAGT. This CDR3 is built from 14 residues. The V end lost 8 bases, the J end lost 4 bases, and 15 bases lay between the germline ends. The CDR3 DNA follows: TGTGCCAGCGTCCGGGGGGCTACGAATCAGCCCCAGCATTTT. Its translation: CASVRGATNQPQHF.

The chain combines TRBV5-4 with TRBJ2-5; 12 bases are a match to TRBD2. J gave up 0 bases and V 4 bases, and 4 bases lay outside the gene matches. This CDR3 comprises 16 residues. Germline CDR1 and CDR2: SGHNT and YYREEE (reference sequence). The CDR3: CASSMGLAGHQETQYF. CDR3 DNA sequence: TGTGCCAGCAGCATGGGACTAGCGGGCCACCAAGAGACCCAGTACTTC.

A few counts support this clone. The chain links TRBV5-1 to TRBJ2-1, with D unresolved. The CDR3 has 15 residues. Deletions cut 0 bases from V and 3 bases from J, with 10 bases between. CDR1 and CDR2 (germline): SGHRS, YFSETQ. The CDR3 here is CASSLELGGYNEQFF. CDR3 DNA: TGCGCCAGCAGCTTGGAGCTCGGCGGCTACAATGAGCAGTTCTTC. Combining the CDR3 with reference TRBV5-1 and TRBJ2-1 gives the whole variable domain KAGVTQTPRYLIKTRGQQVTLSCSPISGHRSVSWYQQTPGQGLQFLFEYFSETQRNKGNFPGRFSGRQFSNSRSEMNVSTLELGDSALYLCASSLELGGYNEQFFGPGTRLTVL.

This clone has a handful of counts. The chain couples TRBV19 to TRBJ1-6, with D unresolved. Germline CDR1 is LNHDA and CDR2 is SQIVND (reference sequence). The V end lost 6 bases, the J end lost 5 bases, and 14 bases lay between the germline ends. CDR3 length equals 15 residues. The DNA for the CDR3 is TGTGCCAGTAGAAAGAACAGTATCCATAATTCACCCCTCCACTTT. It yields the protein CASRKNSIHNSPLHF. Full variable domain (outside the CDR3, taken from reference TRBV19 and TRBJ1-6): DGGITQSPKYLFRKEGQNVTLSCEQNLNHDAMYWYRQDPGQGLRLIYYSQIVNDFQKGDIAEGYSVSREKKESFPLTVTSAQKNPTAFYLCASRKNSIHNSPLHFGNGTRLTVT.

This chain joins TRBV6-5 and TRBJ2-3; D is undetermined. The CDR3 consists of 15 residues. Germline values: CDR1 MNHEY, CDR2 SVGAGI. V was shortened by 5 bases and J by 0 bases, with 12 bases between the two germline ends. The CDR3 DNA is TGTGCCAGCAGTGCTAAAGAGTCTAGCACAGATACGCAGTATTTT. Its translation: CASSAKESSTDTQYF.

A few counts support this clone. V usage is TRBV7-8 and J usage is TRBJ1-2; D remains ambiguous. CDR1 and CDR2 (germline): SGHVS, FQNEAQ. This CDR3 comprises 12 residues. V was cut by 2 bases and J by 9 bases, with 10 bases left in between. The CDR3 sequence is CASSLPGNSYTF. The CDR3 nucleotides read TGTGCCAGCAGCTTACCCGGGAACAGCTACACCTTC.

This clone was picked up a small number of times. The V and J genes are TRBV2 and TRBJ1-5, with no clear D. Looked up from germline, CDR1 is SNHLY and CDR2 is FYNNEI. The CDR3 covers 14 residues. Trimming removed 5 bases from V and 3 bases from J, with 11 bases in between. CDR3 in amino acids: CASSPGINNQPQHF. The CDR3, as DNA: TGTGCCAGCAGTCCGGGAATTAACAATCAGCCCCAGCATTTT.

This clone was counted between two and nine times. This chain joins TRBV4-3 and TRBJ2-1; TRBD2 matches 11 bases. The CDR3 runs to 16 residues. J lost 3 bases, V lost 0 bases, and 1 base had no gene match. Germline V gives CDR1 LGHNA, CDR2 YSLEER. The CDR3 bases are TGCGCCAGCAGCCAAGAGCTAGCGGGGGGCTACAATGAGCAGTTCTTC. It codes for CASSQELAGGYNEQFF.

This clone was observed a few times. This rearrangement joins TRBV18 to TRBJ1-1, with D hard to call. Germline V lookup: CDR1 KGHSH, CDR2 LQKENI. Between the trimmed V and J ends, which lost 0 bases and 2 bases, there was a span of 7 bases. The CDR3 loop spans 14 amino acids. This chain's CDR3 is CASSPPRINTEAFF. As DNA, the CDR3 is TGTGCCAGCTCACCACCCAGGATTAACACTGAAGCTTTCTTT.

The chain uses TRBV5-6 and TRBJ2-7; 9 bases are shared with TRBD1. The ends lost 4 bases at V and 6 bases at J; junction bases unmatched: 5. The germline V gene has CDR1 SGHDT and CDR2 YYEEEE. The CDR3 is made up of 13 amino acids. The CDR3 loop reads CASSPDRGREQYF. CDR3 DNA sequence: TGTGCCAGCAGCCCGGACAGGGGACGCGAGCAGTACTTC.

The rearrangement links TRBV2 to TRBJ2-7; D gene unclear. V was shortened by 5 bases and J by 4 bases, with 6 bases between the two germline ends. This CDR3 spans 11 amino acids. Per the germline V gene, CDR1 is SNHLY and CDR2 is FYNNEI. In DNA form, the CDR3 reads TGTGCCAGCAGTCCAAAATACGAGCAGTACTTC. Translated, it gives CASSPKYEQYF. The full variable domain, rest sourced from reference TRBV2 and TRBJ2-7, is EPEVTQTPSHQVTQMGQEVILRCVPISNHLYFYWYRQILGQKVEFLVSFYNNEISEKSEIFDDQFSVERPDGSNFTLKIRSTKLEDSAMYFCASSPKYEQYFGPGTRLTVT.

This chain uses TRBV9 with TRBJ1-2; no firm D call. V was pared by 7 bases and J by 3 bases, with 19 bases between. There are 15 residues in the CDR3. Per germline, CDR1 SGDLS and CDR2 YYNGEE. The CDR3 DNA sequence: TGTGCCAGCCTCCCCCCGGGATCCTTTGACTATGGCTACACCTTC. It encodes CASLPPGSFDYGYTF.

The genes are TRBV15 and TRBJ1-5; D is unclear. V was cut by 0 bases and J by 5 bases, with 11 bases left in between. CDR1 LNHNV and CDR2 YYDKDF come from the germline V gene (reference sequence). The CDR3 has 15 residues. The CDR3 nucleotides read TGTGCCACCAGCAGAGATGTAATGCTACATCAGCCCCAGCATTTT. It specifies CATSRDVMLHQPQHF.